Following are 8 T cell receptor beta chains from one sample sequenced in a study of T cells after yellow fever vaccination. Each CDR3 protein gets one entry after TCRdb re-called the 5' RACE reads with MiXCR. Of 450,000 to 550,000 distinct CDR3 sequences detected, just over 20% appear once; the ten largest clones hold approximately 15%. Material: PBMCs, obtained around 3 weeks after the first yellow fever vaccination. The receptors stem from a man between 18 and 29 years old who received the YFV17D yellow fever vaccine.

The rearrangement links TRBV9 to TRBJ2-1, with 9 bases identical to TRBD2. Losses at the gene ends were 2 bases for V and 0 bases for J; bases not matched to a gene: 12. CDR1 and CDR2 (germline): SGDLS, YYNGEE. The length of the CDR3 is 19 residues. The CDR3 bases are TGTGCCAGCAGCGTGCCTAGCGGGGTTCTTACTAGCTCCTACAATGAGCAGTTCTTC. As protein: CASSVPSGVLTSSYNEQFF.

The V and J genes are TRBV28 and TRBJ1-6, with D possibly being TRBD1 (5 bases). The CDR3 is 15 amino acids. Germline CDR1 and CDR2: MDHEN and SYDVKM. V lost 2 bases, J lost 6 bases, and 11 bases lay in between. In DNA, the CDR3 is TGTGCCAGCAGTTTAACGCAGGGTAGTAATTCACCCCTCCACTTT. This codes for CASSLTQGSNSPLHF.

This clonotype has a handful of counts. The rearrangement uses TRBV6-1 and TRBJ1-1; TRBD1 agrees at 7 bases. CDR1 and CDR2 (germline): MNHNS, SASEGT. CDR3 length equals 15 residues. Losses at the gene ends were 4 bases for V and 6 bases for J; bases not matched to a gene: 11. This CDR3 is CASSGADRKISEAFF. The CDR3 DNA is TGTGCCAGCAGTGGTGCGGACAGGAAAATCTCTGAAGCTTTCTTT.

This chain connects TRBV3-1 to TRBJ2-5; 11 bases match TRBD2. Losses at the gene ends were 4 bases for V and 3 bases for J; bases not matched to a gene: 7. Germline V gives CDR1 LGHDT, CDR2 YNNKEL (reference sequence). The CDR3 runs to 16 residues. As DNA, the CDR3 is TGTGCCAGCAGCCGGTTGATAGCGGGGGGGAAAGAGACCCAGTACTTC. This sequence encodes CASSRLIAGGKETQYF.

The chain uses TRBV6-5 and TRBJ1-2, with no clear D. Trimming removed 0 bases at V and 8 bases at J, with 10 bases between. This CDR3 region has 13 residues. Germline values: CDR1 MNHEY, CDR2 SVGAGI. Here the CDR3 DNA reads TGTGCCAGCAGTTACTCATACGGGGTCGGCTACACCTTC. It encodes CASSYSYGVGYTF.

This clonotype was counted ten times or more. The chain joins TRBV4-2 to TRBJ2-1; TRBD2 matches at 14 bases. J lost 0 bases, V lost 5 bases, and 12 bases had no gene match. The CDR3 totals 20 residues. The germline V gene has CDR1 LGHNA and CDR2 YNFKEQ. The CDR3 nucleotides are TGTGCCAGCAGCGGGGGGACTAGCGGGGGCCCGGACCCCTCCTACAATGAGCAGTTCTTC. This encodes CASSGGTSGGPDPSYNEQFF.

As to this clonotype: One junction end does not reproduce the germline sequence, and a read error may be involved. This chain joins TRBV3-1 and TRBJ2-3, with D maybe TRBD1 (6 bases). CDR1 and CDR2 (germline): LGHDT, YNNKEL (reference sequence). CDR3 length: 15 amino acids. The CDR3 protein is CATSPDRWSTDTQYF. Written as DNA, the CDR3 is TGTGCCACCAGCCCAGACAGGTGGAGCACAGATACGCAGTATTTT.

This sequence joins TRBV5-5 and TRBJ2-1; TRBD1 might be the D (6 bases). Trimming removed 0 bases from V and 2 bases from J, with 12 bases in between. Germline loops: CDR1 SGHKS, CDR2 YYEKEE (reference sequence). CDR3 size: 16 residues. CDR3 region: CASSLGPRDTYNEQFF. The CDR3 coding sequence is TGTGCCAGCAGCTTGGGTCCTCGGGACACCTACAATGAGCAGTTCTTC.